Presented here are 15 T cell receptor beta chains from one specimen sequenced in a study of cytomegalovirus exposure and HLA in healthy donors. PCR used 60 Vbeta primers and 13 Jbeta primers. Some clones are missing from TCRdb's copy, which holds only in-frame ones; the method was immunoSEQ multiplex PCR. The sample has 140,000 to 150,000 clones, around 80% seen once. Sequenced material: PBMCs. The receptors were sampled from a female donor in good health and CMV-seronegative.

V usage is TRBV19 and J usage is TRBJ1-5, with TRBD1 as a possible D gene (6 bases). With 6 bases removed from V and 7 bases from J, the gap between germline ends came to 16 bases. Per the germline V gene, CDR1 is LNHDA and CDR2 is SQIVND (reference sequence). This CDR3 is 14 amino acids long. The CDR3 nucleotides read TGTGCCAGTAGCCCTACAGGGATGGGGCAGCCCCAGCATTTT. Its translation: CASSPTGMGQPQHF.

The J gene is TRBJ2-7, the V gene TRBV15; D is uncertain. The CDR3 totals 13 residues. The germline gives CDR1 LNHNV, CDR2 YYDKDF (reference sequence). Trimming took off 3 bases at V and 5 bases at J, with 11 bases between the two ends. CDR3 protein: CATSSLTHHEQYF. CDR3 coding DNA: TGTGCCACCAGCAGCTTAACACACCACGAGCAGTACTTC. Based on the CDR3 plus reference TRBV15 and TRBJ2-7, the full variable domain is DAMVIQNPRYQVTQFGKPVTLSCSQTLNHNVMYWYQQKSSQAPKLLFHYYDKDFNNEADTPDNFQSRRPNTSFCFLDIRSPGLGDTAMYLCATSSLTHHEQYFGPGTRLTVT.

The gene calls are TRBV28 and TRBJ1-1; 7 bases agree with TRBD1. The CDR3 loop spans 12 amino acids. CDR1 is MDHEN, CDR2 SYDVKM, per germline. J was trimmed by 6 bases and V by 2 bases; bases with no gene match: 0. The CDR3 DNA reads TGTGCCAGCAGTTTAGGGACAGCTGAAGCTTTCTTT. Residues: CASSLGTAEAFF.

J is TRBJ2-1 and V is TRBV7-9, with 8 bases lining up with TRBD1. Germline V lookup: CDR1 SEHNR, CDR2 FQNEAQ (reference sequence). There are 11 residues in the CDR3. V was clipped by 10 bases and J by 8 bases; unmatched bases: 4. The CDR3 coding sequence is TGTGCCACCCAGGGGGCCTATGAGCAGTTCTTC. It specifies CATQGAYEQFF.

As regards this clone: One junction end disagrees with the germline gene, perhaps due to a read error. The chain couples TRBV27 to TRBJ1-2; TRBD1 aligns across 7 bases. The CDR3 totals 15 residues. Looked up from germline, CDR1 is MNHEY and CDR2 is SMNVEV (reference sequence). In DNA, the CDR3 is TGTGCCAGCACTTTACGGGGAGACAGGGCTGTTGGCTACACCTTC. Translating it yields CASTLRGDRAVGYTF.

As DNA, the CDR3 is TGTGCCAGCAGCAGGGACATTGGGGCCTACGAGCAGTACTTC. Translated: CASSRDIGAYEQYF. This chain joins TRBV6-5 and TRBJ2-7, with a weak D call TRBD1 (6 bases). V lost 6 bases to trimming and J lost 2 bases, with 14 bases between them. Germline V CDR1 and CDR2: MNHEY, SVGAGI. This CDR3 comprises 14 residues.

J is TRBJ1-2 and V is TRBV7-9, with unresolved D. The germline V and J ends were trimmed by 3 bases and 8 bases, with 7 bases remaining between them. This CDR3 is built from 11 residues. Germline CDR1 SEHNR, CDR2 FQNEAQ (reference sequence). The chain's CDR3 is CASSFDGGYTF. The CDR3 nucleotides read TGTGCCAGCAGCTTTGACGGGGGCTACACCTTC.

The chain couples TRBV4-3 to TRBJ1-5, with 8 bases aligning to TRBD1. Germline CDR1 and CDR2: LGHNA and YSLEER. This CDR3 is 14 amino acids long. The trim removed 3 bases at V and 6 bases at J, leaving 4 bases unmatched. The CDR3 DNA reads as TGCGCCAGCAGCCAGACGACAGGGGTTCAGCCCCAGCATTTT. Amino acid sequence: CASSQTTGVQPQHF.

The V call is TRBV28, the J call TRBJ1-1; TRBD1 is a possible D gene (5 bases). CDR1 is MDHEN, CDR2 SYDVKM, per germline. The length of the CDR3 is 13 residues. V was shortened by 6 bases and J by 1 base, with 9 bases between the two germline ends. The CDR3 DNA reads TGTGCCAGCAGCGACAGCGAGAACACTGAAGCTTTCTTT. This sequence encodes CASSDSENTEAFF.

The CDR3 DNA follows: TGTGCCAGCAGCTTAACGCTACGGGAGCAGCAGTTCTTC. This codes for CASSLTLREQQFF. The V gene is TRBV7-3, the J gene TRBJ2-1; D possibly corresponds to TRBD2 (6 bases). In germline, CDR1 is SGHTA, CDR2 FQGTGA. With 0 bases removed from V and 11 bases from J, the gap between germline ends came to 11 bases. CDR3 length: 13 amino acids.

Here the CDR3 reads CATSREVGAGNTIYF. Here the CDR3 DNA reads TGTGCCACCAGCAGAGAGGTCGGGGCTGGAAACACCATATATTTT. V is TRBV15 and J is TRBJ1-3; D unclear. With 0 bases removed from V and 2 bases from J, the gap between germline ends came to 8 bases. The CDR3 covers 15 residues. Germline V gene sequence: CDR1 LNHNV, CDR2 YYDKDF (reference sequence).

This clone appeared once. The chain links TRBV2 to TRBJ2-3, with 9 bases lining up with TRBD2. This CDR3 is built from 15 residues. V trimming: 6 bases; J trimming: 3 bases; junction bases outside the gene matches: 7. The germline V gene has CDR1 SNHLY and CDR2 FYNNEI. The CDR3 here is CASRVLAGPTDTQYF. The CDR3 DNA reads TGTGCCAGCAGGGTACTAGCGGGCCCTACAGATACGCAGTATTTT.

This clone was found once. The rearrangement links TRBV5-1 to TRBJ2-7, with unresolved D. The V gene lost 0 bases and the J gene lost 6 bases, with 10 bases spanning the gap. Looked up from germline, CDR1 is SGHRS and CDR2 is YFSETQ. The CDR3 length is 13 residues. The CDR3 protein is CASSLVASSEQYF. In nucleotides, the CDR3 is TGCGCCAGCAGCTTGGTTGCCAGTTCCGAGCAGTACTTC. Variable domain in full (rest from reference TRBV5-1 and TRBJ2-7): KAGVTQTPRYLIKTRGQQVTLSCSPISGHRSVSWYQQTPGQGLQFLFEYFSETQRNKGNFPGRFSGRQFSNSRSEMNVSTLELGDSALYLCASSLVASSEQYFGPGTRLTVT.

The chain links TRBV5-1 to TRBJ2-1; possible D gene TRBD2, 6 bases. Trimming cost V 0 bases and J 8 bases, with 12 bases left between them. CDR1 is SGHRS and CDR2 is YFSETQ in the germline V gene. CDR3 length equals 14 residues. The CDR3 sequence: CASSLGLGGDEQFF. The DNA of the CDR3 is TGCGCCAGCAGCTTGGGACTGGGGGGAGATGAGCAGTTCTTC.

V is TRBV7-9 and J is TRBJ2-7, with a possible D match to TRBD1 (6 bases). Germline values: CDR1 SEHNR, CDR2 FQNEAQ (reference sequence). The CDR3 totals 17 residues. The V end lost 5 bases, the J end lost 3 bases, and 23 bases lay between the germline ends. The CDR3 protein is CASSIYRQDLRLYEQYF. The CDR3 region has the DNA TGTGCCAGCAGCATTTATCGACAGGACCTTAGGCTCTACGAGCAGTACTTC.